The rows below give T cell receptor beta chains drawn from one sample of a study of blood T cell repertoires in COVID-19. Profiled with immunoSEQ multiplex PCR; TCRdb holds only in-frame clones, not every one. The repertoire has approximately 300,000 clones, about 89% of them found once; the top ten carry 5% to 7%. Sequencing was done on a sample of peripheral blood. These receptors all stem from a man aged 18 to 29 who had recovered from COVID-19. Both conserved end residues are part of each CDR3. Each record gives: V gene, D gene, clone size, J gene, CDR3 protein, CDR3 DNA. D genes are given only for firm matches. Not every row has a clone size; where given, it reads once, few, many or a size class.

v_gene: TRBV14; d_gene: TRBD1; abundance: -; j_gene: TRBJ2-7; CDR3aa: CASSHPNDRGPYEQYF; CDR3nt: TGTGCCAGCAGCCACCCTAATGACAGGGGTCCCTACGAGCAGTACTTC
v_gene: TRBV5-1; d_gene: -; abundance: -; j_gene: TRBJ2-1; CDR3aa: CASSLAHVGIYNEQFF; CDR3nt: TGCGCCAGCAGCTTGGCCCACGTCGGGATCTACAATGAGCAGTTCTTC
v_gene: TRBV6-5; d_gene: TRBD1; abundance: -; j_gene: TRBJ1-1; CDR3aa: CASSSVDRENTEAFF; CDR3nt: TGTGCCAGCAGTTCCGTGGACAGGGAGAACACTGAAGCTTTCTTT
v_gene: TRBV7-8; d_gene: -; abundance: -; j_gene: TRBJ2-2; CDR3aa: CASSRAGHNTGELFF; CDR3nt: TGTGCCAGCAGCCGCGCCGGACACAACACCGGGGAGCTGTTTTTT
v_gene: TRBV29-1; d_gene: -; abundance: -; j_gene: TRBJ1-2; CDR3aa: CSVGAADGYTF; CDR3nt: TGCAGCGTTGGGGCCGCCGATGGCTACACCTTC
v_gene: TRBV6-1; d_gene: -; abundance: -; j_gene: TRBJ1-1; CDR3aa: CASSEGGGGTEAFF; CDR3nt: TGTGCCAGCAGTGAAGGTGGGGGAGGCACTGAAGCTTTCTTT
v_gene: TRBV30; d_gene: -; abundance: once; j_gene: TRBJ1-6; CDR3aa: CAWSVQDSNNSPLHF; CDR3nt: TGTGCCTGGAGTGTACAAGACTCCAATAATTCACCCCTCCACTTT
v_gene: TRBV18; d_gene: TRBD1; abundance: -; j_gene: TRBJ1-1; CDR3aa: CASSPPPGGLNTEAFF; CDR3nt: TGTGCCAGCTCACCACCGCCAGGGGGACTGAACACTGAAGCTTTCTTT
v_gene: TRBV28; d_gene: -; abundance: once; j_gene: TRBJ1-6; CDR3aa: CASSLPQNSPLHF; CDR3nt: TGTGCCAGCAGTTTACCCCAAAATTCACCCCTCCACTTT
v_gene: TRBV25-1; d_gene: TRBD1; abundance: -; j_gene: TRBJ1-1; CDR3aa: CASSRGPLTMNTEAFF; CDR3nt: TGTGCCAGCAGCAGGGGGCCCCTAACTATGAACACTGAAGCTTTCTTT
v_gene: TRBV4-1; d_gene: TRBD1; abundance: -; j_gene: TRBJ2-7; CDR3aa: CASSLRTGESYEQYF; CDR3nt: TGCGCCAGCAGCCTCCGGACAGGGGAGTCCTACGAGCAGTACTTC
v_gene: TRBV3-1/TRBV3-2; d_gene: TRBD2; abundance: -; j_gene: TRBJ2-5; CDR3aa: CASSPGLAGGMGQETQYF; CDR3nt: TGTGCCAGCAGCCCTGGCCTAGCGGGGGGAATGGGTCAAGAGACCCAGTACTTC
v_gene: TRBV18; d_gene: TRBD1; abundance: once; j_gene: TRBJ2-3; CDR3aa: CASFKTRGQKTDTQYF; CDR3nt: TGTGCCAGCTTTAAAACCCGGGGACAGAAAACAGATACGCAGTATTTT
v_gene: TRBV30; d_gene: -; abundance: once; j_gene: TRBJ1-5; CDR3aa: CAWSEGGNGQPQHF; CDR3nt: TGTGCCTGGAGTGAGGGAGGGAATGGTCAGCCCCAGCATTTT
v_gene: TRBV5-6; d_gene: TRBD2; abundance: -; j_gene: TRBJ2-7; CDR3aa: CASSPRTSGRAAEQYF; CDR3nt: TGTGCCAGCAGCCCGAGGACTAGCGGGAGAGCAGCCGAGCAGTACTTC
v_gene: TRBV9; d_gene: -; abundance: -; j_gene: TRBJ1-1; CDR3aa: CASSPYLWSPNTEAFF; CDR3nt: TGTGCCAGCAGCCCCTACCTGTGGAGCCCGAACACTGAAGCTTTCTTT
v_gene: TRBV5-6; d_gene: -; abundance: -; j_gene: TRBJ1-5; CDR3aa: CASSSDSLNQPQHF; CDR3nt: TGTGCCAGCAGCTCCGACAGTCTCAATCAGCCCCAGCATTTT